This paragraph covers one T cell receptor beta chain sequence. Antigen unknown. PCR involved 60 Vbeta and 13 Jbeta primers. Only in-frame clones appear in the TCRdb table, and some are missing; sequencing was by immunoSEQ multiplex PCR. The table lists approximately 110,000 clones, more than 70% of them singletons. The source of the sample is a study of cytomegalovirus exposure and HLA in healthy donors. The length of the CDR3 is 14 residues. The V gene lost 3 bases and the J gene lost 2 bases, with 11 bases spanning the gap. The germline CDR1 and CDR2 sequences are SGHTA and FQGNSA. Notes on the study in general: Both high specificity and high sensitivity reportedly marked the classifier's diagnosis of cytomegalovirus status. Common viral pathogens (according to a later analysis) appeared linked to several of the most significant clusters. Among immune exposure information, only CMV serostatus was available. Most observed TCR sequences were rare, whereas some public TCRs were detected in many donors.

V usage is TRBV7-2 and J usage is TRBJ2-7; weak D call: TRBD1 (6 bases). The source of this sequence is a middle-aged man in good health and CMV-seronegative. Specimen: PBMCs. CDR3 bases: TGTGCCAGCAGCTTCGGACAGCCCGCCTACGAGCAGTACTTC. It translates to CASSFGQPAYEQYF.